The clone carrying this TCR beta chain is a singleton in its sample. What it recognizes is unknown. This table comes from immunoSEQ multiplex PCR, and its TCRdb copy is limited to in-frame clones, with some not included. Of about 110,000 clones in the sample, just over 90% were seen once. The data originate from a study of OX40 agonist ivuxolimab in advanced cancers. This CDR3 comprises 15 residues. J was trimmed by 4 bases and V by 5 bases; bases with no gene match: 6. Germline loops: CDR1 MRHNA, CDR2 SNTAGT. Regarding the study as a whole: Within 6 weeks, CD4+ and CD8+ blood T cells expanded clonally at 0.1 to 3.0 mg/kg.

The clonotype comes from an adult with an advanced solid tumor such as melanoma, head and neck, liver or kidney cancer. The rearrangement links TRBV6-4 to TRBJ2-1; 9 positions match TRBD1. The sample here was CD4+ or CD8+ T cells sorted from blood, taken in a trial of the OX40 agonist ivuxolimab. The chain's CDR3 is CASSRQGDPYNEQFF. DNA for the CDR3: TGTGCCAGCAGTAGACAGGGGGATCCATACAATGAGCAGTTCTTC.